What follows are 28 T cell receptor beta chains derived from one specimen sequenced in a study of Graves' ophthalmopathy and Graves' hyperthyroidism (dated by TCRdb to 2016 to 2019). The data were produced on an Illumina HiSeq 2000. TCR beta CDR3 regions were amplified from RNA transcripts for repertoire sequencing. A first-round RT-PCR used HTBI primers with the Qiagen OneStep RT-PCR kit, followed by a second-round multiplex PCR, size selection and purification. TCRdb reprocessing: public reads trimmed at Q25 with fastp, clones called with MiXCR, in-frame beta chains kept. One record per CDR3 amino acid sequence lists the most common genes and DNA. The sample table contains a few hundred thousand distinct CDR3 sequences; only one count was recorded for approximately 15% of them. About 7.3% of the sample comes from the top ten. Material: peripheral blood. These TCRs come from a woman under 30 with stable Graves' hyperthyroidism. Donor details come from another sample of the same person, matched by shared clones.

This clonotype was counted ten times or more. The genes are TRBV29-1 and TRBJ1-1; a possible D gene is TRBD1 (6 bases). CDR1 and CDR2 from the germline V gene are SQVTM and ANQGSEA. The CDR3 has 12 amino acids. V gave up 6 bases and J gave up 1 base, with 9 bases separating them. This chain's CDR3 is CSVPGENTEAFF. CDR3 coding DNA: TGCAGCGTCCCAGGGGAGAACACTGAAGCTTTCTTT.

The chain has TRBV5-1 and TRBJ1-2; D is unresolved. V was pared by 0 bases and J by 8 bases, with 20 bases between. In germline, CDR1 is SGHRS, CDR2 YFSETQ. There are 16 residues in the CDR3. CDR3 bases: TGCGCCAGCAGCTTGGCCCTAGATGCATGTTTAGGCGGCTACACCTTC. Protein sequence: CASSLALDACLGGYTF.

In its sample, this clonotype was seen many times. The genes are TRBV12-3 or TRBV12-4 and TRBJ1-2, with 10 bases that match TRBD1. This CDR3 region has 16 residues. V was clipped by 5 bases and J by 0 bases; unmatched bases: 6. CDR3 in DNA: TGTGCCAGCAGTCAGGGACAGGGGCCGACTAACTATGGCTACACCTTC. This sequence encodes CASSQGQGPTNYGYTF.

The V gene is TRBV6-2 or TRBV6-3, the J gene TRBJ2-2; 7 bases fit TRBD1. V lost 5 bases and J lost 1; bases outside the gene matches: 4. Germline V gives CDR1 MNHEY, CDR2 SVGEGT. The CDR3 consists of 15 residues. The CDR3 region has the DNA TGTGCCAGCAGTAAGGACAGGCAGAACACCGGGGAGCTGTTTTTT. Encoded protein: CASSKDRQNTGELFF.

At least ten counts were recorded for this clonotype. The chain combines TRBV15 with TRBJ2-5; D is unclear. The CDR3 totals 15 residues. V lost 3 bases and J lost 4, with 15 bases in between. Germline V gene lookup returns CDR1 LNHNV and CDR2 YYDKDF (reference sequence). The CDR3 nucleotides read TGTGCCACCAGCAGCGACTGGTCGACGGGAGAGACCCAGTACTTC. As protein: CATSSDWSTGETQYF.

There are many counts of this clonotype. The rearrangement links TRBV20-1 to TRBJ2-7; D might be TRBD1 (6 bases). Germline CDR1 and CDR2: DFQATT and SNEGSKA (reference sequence). The V end was cut by 3 bases, the J end by 5 bases, with 23 bases between. This CDR3 is built from 16 residues. This CDR3 reads CSASARDTYSWDEQYF. CDR3 in DNA: TGCAGTGCTAGTGCCCGGGACACCTACTCTTGGGACGAGCAGTACTTC.

This clonotype was recorded at least ten times. This chain connects TRBV6-1 to TRBJ1-5; the D is unclear. The CDR3 loop spans 12 amino acids. Germline V gives CDR1 MNHNS, CDR2 SASEGT. V dropped 5 bases and J dropped 9 bases, with 11 bases sitting between them. The CDR3 spells CASSQHPPPQHF. CDR3 coding DNA: TGTGCCAGCAGTCAGCACCCCCCGCCCCAGCATTTT.

This clonotype was detected ten times or more. The rearrangement joins TRBV6-2 or TRBV6-3 to TRBJ2-7; 9 bases match TRBD1. The germline V gene encodes CDR1 MNHEY and CDR2 SVGEGT. This CDR3 has 14 residues. V was clipped by 3 bases and J by 5 bases; unmatched bases: 5. The CDR3 here is CASSYRGQGDEQYF. The CDR3 DNA sequence: TGTGCCAGCAGTTATCGGGGACAGGGTGACGAGCAGTACTTC.

Ten or more counts support this clonotype. This chain's CDR3 is CASSSDHLEAEAFF. The DNA for the CDR3 is TGTGCCAGCAGTTCAGACCACCTGGAGGCTGAAGCTTTCTTT. The chain carries TRBV6-5 and TRBJ1-1; D unresolved. Germline V gives CDR1 MNHEY, CDR2 SVGAGI. The CDR3 consists of 14 residues. Trimming removed 4 bases from V and 6 bases from J, with 15 bases in between.

The chain couples TRBV12-3 or TRBV12-4 to TRBJ2-7; D unresolved. This CDR3 contains 13 residues. The V end lost 6 bases, the J end lost 1 base, and 10 bases lay between the germline ends. CDR3 nucleotide sequence: TGTGCCAGCAGCCCCTCCGGTTCCTACGAGCAGTACTTC. Translated: CASSPSGSYEQYF.

This clonotype was seen many times. The chain joins TRBV7-2 to TRBJ1-1; TRBD1 might be the D (5 bases). This CDR3 is 13 amino acids long. The V gene lost 6 bases and the J gene lost 4 bases, with 12 bases spanning the gap. Looked up from germline, CDR1 is SGHTA and CDR2 is FQGNSA. The CDR3 reads CASRGGLVTEAFF. The DNA of the CDR3 is TGTGCCAGCAGGGGGGGGTTAGTCACTGAAGCTTTCTTT.

This chain uses TRBV3-1 with TRBJ1-5, with 7 bases fitting TRBD1. CDR3 length: 16 amino acids. Trimming removed 0 bases from V and 10 bases from J; junction bases left unmatched: 12. Germline loops: CDR1 LGHDT, CDR2 YNNKEL (reference sequence). Written as DNA, the CDR3 is TGTGCCAGCAGCCAAGATCCGGGACAGATGGTGTCACCCCAGCATTTT. Translation gives CASSQDPGQMVSPQHF.

This clonotype turned up a few times. The V call is TRBV5-6, the J call TRBJ1-2, with 8 bases matching TRBD1. The CDR3 length is 15 residues. The V gene's germline CDR1 is SGHDT and CDR2 YYEEEE. V lost 2 bases, J lost 6 bases, and 9 bases stayed unmatched. The CDR3 coding sequence is TGTGCCAGCAGCTTCCAGCAGGGGGCATGGAATGGCTACACCTTC. It yields the protein CASSFQQGAWNGYTF.

This clonotype was seen repeatedly, ten times or more. The rearrangement uses TRBV11-2 and TRBJ2-5; D is undetermined. Germline CDR1 reads SGHAT; CDR2 reads FQNNGV. V was clipped by 2 bases and J by 5 bases, with 18 bases between them. This CDR3 comprises 16 residues. The CDR3 sequence: CASSLMGRAFGETQYF. Here the CDR3 DNA reads TGTGCCAGCAGCTTAATGGGAAGGGCCTTCGGGGAGACCCAGTACTTC. Complete variable domain (other parts from reference TRBV11-2 and TRBJ2-5): EAGVAQSPRYKIIEKRQSVAFWCNPISGHATLYWYQQILGQGPKLLIQFQNNGVVDDSQLPKDRFSAERLKGVDSTLKIQPAKLEDSAVYLCASSLMGRAFGETQYFGPGTRLLVL.

This clonotype was picked up a small number of times. J is TRBJ2-7 and V is TRBV5-1, with 8 bases lining up with TRBD1. After removal of 4 bases from V and 0 bases from J, the junction contained 9 bases not matched to a gene. The CDR3 is made up of 16 amino acids. Germline values: CDR1 SGHRS, CDR2 YFSETQ. CDR3 residues: CASSPSVGQGSYEQYF. The CDR3 DNA is TGCGCCAGCAGCCCGTCAGTCGGACAGGGCTCCTACGAGCAGTACTTC.

This clonotype was picked up many times. This chain links TRBV6-5 with TRBJ1-6; 7 bases agree with TRBD1. Trimming took 2 bases from V and 9 from J; bases not matched to a gene: 7. The CDR3 contains 15 residues. The germline CDR1 and CDR2 sequences are MNHEY and SVGAGI. The CDR3 reads CASSYAGTEISPLHF. The CDR3 nucleotides read TGTGCCAGCAGTTACGCCGGGACAGAGATTTCACCCCTCCACTTT.

This clonotype occurred many times. The CDR3 sequence is CASSFLVQGAMNTEAFF. CDR3 DNA sequence: TGTGCCAGTAGTTTTTTGGTACAGGGGGCCATGAACACTGAAGCTTTCTTT. The chain employs TRBV19 and TRBJ1-1, with TRBD1 matching over 9 bases. The CDR3 has 17 residues. Germline CDR1 is LNHDA and CDR2 is SQIVND (reference sequence). V lost 5 bases, J lost 0 bases, and 10 bases stayed unmatched.

This clonotype was picked up many times. V gene TRBV4-1 combines with J gene TRBJ1-1; D possibly corresponds to TRBD1 (6 bases). Germline lookup yields CDR1 MGHRA and CDR2 YSYEKL. V was clipped by 1 base and J by 0 bases, with 15 bases between them. This CDR3 spans 17 amino acids. CDR3 protein: CASSQVRAQGMNTEAFF. The DNA of the CDR3 is TGCGCCAGCAGCCAAGTCAGAGCCCAGGGGATGAACACTGAAGCTTTCTTT.

This clonotype showed up just a few times. This chain connects TRBV6-2 or TRBV6-3 to TRBJ2-7; 8 nucleotides line up with TRBD2. In germline, CDR1 is MNHEY, CDR2 SVGEGT. J lost 2 bases, V lost 6 bases, and 15 bases had no gene match. There are 17 residues in the CDR3. As DNA, the CDR3 is TGTGCCAGCAGCTGGAACCTGGCGGGGGGACTCCCCTACGAGCAGTACTTC. It yields the protein CASSWNLAGGLPYEQYF.

This clonotype was recorded many times. The chain couples TRBV19 to TRBJ1-3, with D hard to call. This CDR3 has 17 amino acids. Looked up from germline, CDR1 is LNHDA and CDR2 is SQIVND (reference sequence). V lost 5 bases and J lost 2, with 19 bases in between. The CDR3 nucleotides are TGTGCCAGTAGTCTCCGATCGCAAGGTTTAGCTGGAAACACCATATATTTT. This encodes CASSLRSQGLAGNTIYF.

This clonotype was picked up many times. Sequence at one end of the junction differs from germline and may be a read error. The gene calls are TRBV27 and TRBJ2-4, with D maybe TRBD1 (6 bases). CDR1 and CDR2 from the germline V gene are MNHEY and SMNVEV (reference sequence). The CDR3 has 13 amino acids. The CDR3 DNA sequence: TGTGCCAGCAGTTTGGGACCCGGGGACATTAAGTACTTC. Protein product: CASSLGPGDIKYF.

This clonotype was seen repeatedly, ten times or more. CDR3 nucleotides: TGTGCCAGCAGTCCAGGACAGCGGGAAGCTTTCTTT. Protein: CASSPGQREAFF. V is TRBV12-3 or TRBV12-4 and J is TRBJ1-1; D may be TRBD1 (6 bases). This CDR3 is 12 amino acids long. V was pared by 5 bases and J by 8 bases, with 12 bases between.

This clonotype has ten or more counts. The chain couples TRBV7-9 to TRBJ1-2; D is perhaps TRBD1 (6 bases). Germline CDR1 reads SEHNR; CDR2 reads FQNEAQ (reference sequence). The CDR3 has 15 residues. Trimming pared 5 bases from V and 6 bases from J, leaving 19 bases between. CDR3 protein: CASSPIVPGEDGYTF. The CDR3 nucleotides read TGTGCCAGCAGCCCGATAGTACCAGGGGAGGATGGCTACACCTTC.

This clonotype came up many times. The J gene is TRBJ2-5, the V gene TRBV5-6, with D perhaps given as TRBD1 or TRBD2 (5 bases each). The ends were cut back, 4 bases at V and 5 bases at J, with 15 bases in the middle. The CDR3 runs 14 residues. Germline CDR1 and CDR2: SGHDT and YYEEEE. CDR3 bases: TGTGCCAGCAGCCCCGGGGCAGGTGGGGAGACCCAGTACTTC. Translated, it gives CASSPGAGGETQYF.

This clonotype was recorded at least ten times. The rearrangement links TRBV12-3 or TRBV12-4 to TRBJ1-1; D is unclear. V lost 3 bases and J lost 1, with 9 bases in between. This CDR3 is 14 amino acids long. The CDR3 bases are TGTGCCAGCAGTTTTTTTTCATCGAACACTGAAGCTTTCTTT. It codes for CASSFFSSNTEAFF.

This clonotype has ten or more counts. The genes are TRBV11-2 and TRBJ1-2; the D is unclear. Trimming stripped 2 bases from V and 6 bases from J, with 7 bases between. The CDR3 runs 12 residues. Germline V CDR1 and CDR2: SGHAT, FQNNGV. CDR3 sequence reads: CASSLYLDGYTF. In DNA, the CDR3 is TGTGCCAGCAGCTTATATTTAGATGGCTACACCTTC. The complete variable domain, with remaining parts taken from reference TRBV11-2 and TRBJ1-2, reads EAGVAQSPRYKIIEKRQSVAFWCNPISGHATLYWYQQILGQGPKLLIQFQNNGVVDDSQLPKDRFSAERLKGVDSTLKIQPAKLEDSAVYLCASSLYLDGYTFGSGTRLTVV.

This clonotype occurred many times. The chain has TRBV6-2 or TRBV6-3 and TRBJ2-7; D is perhaps TRBD1 (6 bases). The CDR3 runs 19 residues. V lost 1 base to trimming and J lost 4 bases, with 26 bases between them. Germline V CDR1 and CDR2: MNHEY, SVGEGT. CDR3 DNA: TGTGCCAGCAGTTACTTGAACAGGGTCCGGGGTAAGGATACTTACGAGCAGTACTTC. As protein: CASSYLNRVRGKDTYEQYF.

This clonotype has only one observation. Given the absence of the conserved phenylalanine or tryptophan at the CDR3 end, a read error is likely. The J gene is TRBJ1-2, the V gene TRBV28, with D uncertain. The CDR3 spans 17 residues. Per the germline V gene, CDR1 is MDHEN and CDR2 is SYDVKM. V was shortened by 5 bases and J by 2 bases, with 21 bases between the two germline ends. CDR3 in amino acids: CASSAAGFGHNNYGYTY. CDR3 coding DNA: TGTGCCAGCAGTGCCGCGGGTTTCGGTCATAACAACTATGGCTACACCTAC.